This is a list of T cell receptor beta chains from one sample in a study of cytomegalovirus exposure and HLA in healthy donors. The table came from immunoSEQ multiplex PCR; TCRdb's copy has only in-frame clones and leaves some out. Of roughly 200,000 clones in the sample, 80% were seen once. The specimen sequenced was PBMCs. These receptors were obtained from a man aged 40-50 years in good health and CMV-seronegative. Both conserved end residues are part of each CDR3. The D gene is left open where the match is weak. Where a row states a size, it is once, few, many or the class of an expanded clone; other rows omit it.

>NA|TRBV7-2|14|TRBJ2-3|NA
CASSPGLWTDTQYF
TGTGCCAGCAGCCCGGGACTCTGGACAGATACGCAGTATTTT
>NA|TRBV9|12|TRBJ2-1|once
CASSVAGNEQFF
TGTGCCAGCAGCGTAGCAGGCAATGAGCAGTTCTTC
>NA|TRBV14|13|TRBJ2-7|NA
CASSRGAANEQYF
TGTGCCAGCAGCCGTGGGGCAGCCAACGAGCAGTACTTC
>NA|TRBV4-3|14|TRBJ2-3|NA
CASSQEPLADTQYF
TGCGCCAGCAGCCAAGAACCCCTAGCAGATACGCAGTATTTT
>TRBD2|TRBV11-2|14|TRBJ2-7|NA
CASSWLAGSYEQYF
TGTGCCAGCAGCTGGCTAGCGGGAAGCTACGAGCAGTACTTC
>NA|TRBV9|14|TRBJ2-1|NA
CASSVYQGGNEQFF
TGTGCCAGCAGCGTATACCAGGGTGGAAATGAGCAGTTCTTC
>TRBD1|TRBV18|14|TRBJ1-4|NA
CASSAGGTNEKLFF
TGTGCCAGCTCAGCAGGGGGCACTAATGAAAAACTGTTTTTT
>TRBD1|TRBV5-1|17|TRBJ1-3|NA
CASSLFPSQGGGNTIYF
TGCGCCAGCAGCTTGTTCCCCTCACAGGGGGGTGGAAACACCATATATTTT
>NA|TRBV18|13|TRBJ1-2|NA
CASSPADMSGYTF
TGTGCCAGCTCACCGGCTGACATGAGTGGCTACACCTTC
>TRBD1|TRBV7-4|14|TRBJ2-7|NA
CASSDNRGTYEQYF
TGTGCCAGCAGCGACAACAGGGGCACCTACGAGCAGTACTTC
>NA|TRBV12-5|14|TRBJ2-7|NA
CASGSPPGDYEQYF
TGTGCTAGTGGTTCGCCGCCTGGGGACTACGAGCAGTACTTC